This entry is about one T cell receptor beta chain. The data derive from a study of CD8 T cells in Susac syndrome. After extraction with the RNeasy kit, about 0.45 to 1 ug of the RNA was reverse transcribed using random hexamers. One entry per CDR3 protein results from TCRdb running MiXCR on the immunoSEQ multiplex PCR reads. The sample consists of about 83,000 distinct CDR3 sequences, about 95% of them appearing once. This CDR3 comprises 12 residues. CDR1 and CDR2 from the germline V gene are MNHNS and SASEGT. V lost 7 bases and J 2 bases, leaving 9 bases between the germline ends. The V gene is TRBV6-1, the J gene TRBJ2-7; a weak D match, TRBD1 (5 bases). The sample taken for sequencing was CD8+ T cells from PBMCs. The source is a human donor with Susac syndrome. This chain's CDR3 is CASTRTPYEQYF. The CDR3 DNA follows: TGTGCCAGCACCCGGACACCCTACGAGCAGTACTTC.